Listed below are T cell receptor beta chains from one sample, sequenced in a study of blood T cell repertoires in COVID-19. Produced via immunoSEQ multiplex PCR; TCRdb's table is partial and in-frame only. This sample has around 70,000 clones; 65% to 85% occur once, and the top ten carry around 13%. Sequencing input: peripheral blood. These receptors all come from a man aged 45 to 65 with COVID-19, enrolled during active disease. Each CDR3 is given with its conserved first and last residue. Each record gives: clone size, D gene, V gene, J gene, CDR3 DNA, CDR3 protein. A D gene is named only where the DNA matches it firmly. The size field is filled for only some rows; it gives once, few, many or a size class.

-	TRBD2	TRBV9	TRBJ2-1	TGTGCCAGCAGCCCAGGACTAGCTTTCCAGCAGTTCTTC	CASSPGLAFQQFF
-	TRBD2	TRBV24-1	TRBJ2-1	TGTGCCACCAGTGACCCTAGCGGGAGTTATGATGAGCAGTTCTTC	CATSDPSGSYDEQFF
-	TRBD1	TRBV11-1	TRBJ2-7	TGTGCCAGCAGCTTAGAGGGACAGGCGTCCGACGAGCAGTACTTC	CASSLEGQASDEQYF
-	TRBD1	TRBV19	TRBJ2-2	TGTGCCAGTAGTAATGGACAGGGAGGCACCGGGGAGCTGTTTTTT	CASSNGQGGTGELFF
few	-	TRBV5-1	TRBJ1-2	TGCGCCAGCAGCTTGGGGTCAGACTACTATGGCTACACCTTC	CASSLGSDYYGYTF
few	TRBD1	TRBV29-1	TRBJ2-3	TGCAGCGTTGACGGGACAGGGACAGATACGCAGTATTTT	CSVDGTGTDTQYF
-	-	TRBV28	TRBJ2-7	TGTGCCAGCAGTTTACCGTCTAACGAGCAGTACTTC	CASSLPSNEQYF
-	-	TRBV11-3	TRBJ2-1	TGTGCCAGCAGCTTAGTAAGGGGAGGTGAGCAGTTCTTC	CASSLVRGGEQFF
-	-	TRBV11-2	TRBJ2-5	TGTGCCAGCAGCATGGTGGCAGAGACCCAGTACTTC	CASSMVAETQYF
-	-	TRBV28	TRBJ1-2	TGTGCCAGCAGTATCCTAGGTGTCAGATATGGCTACACCTTC	CASSILGVRYGYTF
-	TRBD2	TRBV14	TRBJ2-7	TGTGCCAGCAGCCAAGGCCTGGGACTAGCGGGTTCCTACGAGCAGTACTTC	CASSQGLGLAGSYEQYF
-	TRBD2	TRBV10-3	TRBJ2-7	TGTGCCATCAGTGGTGGACTAGTTAGCTCCTACGAGCAGTACTTC	CAISGGLVSSYEQYF
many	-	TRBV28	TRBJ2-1	TGTGCCAGCAACCGATTCGGGGGAACCTACAATGAGCAGTTCTTC	CASNRFGGTYNEQFF
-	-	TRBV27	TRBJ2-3	TGTGCCAGCAGCCGACGATCGACAGCCACAGATACGCAGTATTTT	CASSRRSTATDTQYF
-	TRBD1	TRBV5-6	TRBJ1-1	TGTGCCAGCAGCTTCCCCGGGACAGGGAGTTCTGAAGCTTTCTTT	CASSFPGTGSSEAFF
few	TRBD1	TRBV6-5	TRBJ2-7	TGTGCCAGCACGCAGGACAGGTCAACCTACGAGCAGTACTTC	CASTQDRSTYEQYF
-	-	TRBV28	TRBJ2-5	TGTGCCAGCAGCTCACCCGGGACACCACTCCAAGAGACCCAGTACTTC	CASSSPGTPLQETQYF
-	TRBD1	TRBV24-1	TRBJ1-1	TGTGCCACCAGTGATTCAAGACAGGGTGGGACTGAAGCTTTCTTT	CATSDSRQGGTEAFF
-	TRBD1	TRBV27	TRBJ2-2	TGTGCCAGCAGTTTAGATTACAGGGGGCAAAGCGGGGAGCTGTTTTTT	CASSLDYRGQSGELFF
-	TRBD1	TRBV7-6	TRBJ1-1	TGTGCCAGCAGCTTCCGGGACAGGGATAGCACTGAAGCTTTCTTT	CASSFRDRDSTEAFF
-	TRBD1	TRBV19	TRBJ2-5	TGTGCCAGTAGTCCAACCTCCGGGACAGGGGGCTTTGATGAGAGGGAGACCCAGTACTTC	CASSPTSGTGGFDERETQYF
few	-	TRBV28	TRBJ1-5	TGTGCCAGCAGTTTATCCGGGAGAACTAATCAGCCCCAGCATTTT	CASSLSGRTNQPQHF
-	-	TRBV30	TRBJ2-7	TGTGCCTGGAGTTCTAGCCGATACTACGAGCAGTACTTC	CAWSSSRYYEQYF
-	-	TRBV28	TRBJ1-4	TGTGCCAGCAGTTCAACAGGGAGGGCTAATGAAAAACTGTTTTTT	CASSSTGRANEKLFF
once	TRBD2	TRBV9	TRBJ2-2	TGTGCCAGCAGCCCTTCTCATCTAGCGGCAGACTGGGAGCTGTTTTTT	CASSPSHLAADWELFF
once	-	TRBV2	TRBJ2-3	TGTGCCAGCAGTGAACGGCGGGTCACAGATACGCAGTATTTT	CASSERRVTDTQYF
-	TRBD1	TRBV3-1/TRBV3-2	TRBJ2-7	TGTGCCAGCAGCTTCGGGACAGACCCCTACGAGCAGTACTTC	CASSFGTDPYEQYF
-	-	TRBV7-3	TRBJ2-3	TGTGCCAGCAGCCCGACTAGCACAGATACGCAGTATTTT	CASSPTSTDTQYF
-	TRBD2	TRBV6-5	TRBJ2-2	TGTGCCAGCAGCCGCAAAGCGGGAATCACCGGGGAGCTGTTTTTT	CASSRKAGITGELFF
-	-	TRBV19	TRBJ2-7	TGTGCCACCTCCCGCGTCTCCACGAGCGACGAGCAGTACTTC	CATSRVSTSDEQYF
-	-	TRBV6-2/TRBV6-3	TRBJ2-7	TGTGCCAGCAGTTACAGAGGAGGGAGGTACGAGCAGTACTTC	CASSYRGGRYEQYF
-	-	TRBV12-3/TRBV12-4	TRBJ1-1	TGTGCCAGCAGTCCACGTCAGTCTCACGAAGCTTTCTTT	CASSPRQSHEAFF
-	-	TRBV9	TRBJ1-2	TGTGCCAGCAGCGTAGCTGTAGGGGTCTATGGCTACACCTTC	CASSVAVGVYGYTF
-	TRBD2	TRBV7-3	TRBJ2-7	TGTGCCAGCAGTCCCCCGGGACTACTGTACGAGCAGTACTTC	CASSPPGLLYEQYF
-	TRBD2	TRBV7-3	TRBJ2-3	TGTGCCAGCAGCTTAGGGGGGAGCGGGAGAGGCGATACGCAGTATTTT	CASSLGGSGRGDTQYF
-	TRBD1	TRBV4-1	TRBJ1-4	TGCGCCAGCAGCCCCCAGACAGGGGGGGGTGAAAAACTGTTTTTT	CASSPQTGGGEKLFF
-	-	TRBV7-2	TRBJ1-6	TGTGCCAGCAGCTTAGGTCAGGGAAGAAATTCACCCCTCCACTTT	CASSLGQGRNSPLHF
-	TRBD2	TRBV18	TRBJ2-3	TGTGCCAGCTCACCCTCAACTAGCGGGTGGGGCACAGATACGCAGTATTTT	CASSPSTSGWGTDTQYF
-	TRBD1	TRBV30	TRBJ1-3	TGTGCCTCCGACAGGGGGCTTGGAAACACCATATATTTT	CASDRGLGNTIYF
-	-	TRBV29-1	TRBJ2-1	TGCAGCGTTGAAGATCCCGGGAGCCGGGATGAGCAGTTCTTC	CSVEDPGSRDEQFF
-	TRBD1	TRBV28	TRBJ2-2	TGTGCCAGCAGTTTCCGGGACAGCCGAACCGGGGAGCTGTTTTTT	CASSFRDSRTGELFF
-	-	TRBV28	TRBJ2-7	TGTGCCAGCAGTTCCGGAACGGAGCGCCGCTACGAGCAGTACTTC	CASSSGTERRYEQYF